These 20 T cell receptor beta chains originate from one sample sequenced in a study of T cell responses to AZD1222 COVID-19 vaccine. This table comes from immunoSEQ multiplex PCR, and its TCRdb copy is limited to in-frame clones, with some not included. Of approximately 180,000 clones in the sample, roughly 91% were seen once. The sample here was peripheral blood, taken on day 0 of AZD1222 vaccination. All receptors derive from an adult in good health.

This rearrangement joins TRBV11-3 to TRBJ1-3; no definite D call. Germline values: CDR1 SGHNT, CDR2 YENEEA. This CDR3 spans 16 amino acids. Trimming pared 1 base from V and 0 bases from J, leaving 10 bases between. The CDR3 reads CASSLVFGHSGNTIYF. The CDR3 DNA reads as TGTGCCAGCAGCTTAGTTTTTGGTCACTCTGGAAACACCATATATTTT.

This chain links TRBV2 with TRBJ1-2; 8 bases match TRBD1. V shed 1 base, J shed 3 bases, and the junction held 4 bases outside the gene matches. The V gene's germline CDR1 is SNHLY and CDR2 FYNNEI. This CDR3 is built from 15 residues. CDR3 residues: CASSEETGQDYGYTF. The CDR3 region has the DNA TGTGCCAGCAGTGAAGAGACGGGACAGGACTATGGCTACACCTTC.

The DNA for the CDR3 is TGTGCCAGCAGCCAAGGGCCCGAAAGTGAGCAGTTCTTC. It is translated as CASSQGPESEQFF. The genes are TRBV3-1 (or the pseudogene TRBV3-2) and TRBJ2-1, with D unresolved. This CDR3 contains 13 residues. The V gene's germline CDR1 is LGHDT and CDR2 YNNKEL (reference sequence). V gave up 1 base and J gave up 9 bases, with 10 bases separating them.

This clone was counted once. V and J are TRBV24-1 and TRBJ2-2; D unresolved. The ends were cut back, 4 bases at V and 0 bases at J, with 2 bases in the middle. The germline CDR1 and CDR2 sequences are KGHDR and SFDVKD. There are 13 residues in the CDR3. In nucleotides, the CDR3 is TGTGCCACCAGTGACACGAACACCGGGGAGCTGTTTTTT. This encodes CATSDTNTGELFF.

The V call is TRBV7-2, the J call TRBJ2-1, with 13 nucleotides matching TRBD2. Unmatched junction bases numbered 9, after V lost 6 bases and J lost 7 bases. Germline CDR1 and CDR2: SGHTA and FQGNSA. This CDR3 is built from 16 residues. For the CDR3, the DNA is TGTGCCAGCAGTTATAGGGGGACTAGCGGGACTAATGAGCAGTTCTTC. It yields the protein CASSYRGTSGTNEQFF.

Within the sample, this clone is medium-sized. The chain uses TRBV4-3 and TRBJ2-7; 11 nucleotides line up with TRBD2. CDR3 length equals 15 residues. CDR1 is LGHNA, CDR2 YSLEER, per germline. The V and J ends lost 4 bases and 2 bases, in that order; junction bases with no gene match: 4. The CDR3 protein is CASSLGTSGTYEQYF. CDR3 DNA sequence: TGCGCCAGCAGCCTTGGGACTAGCGGAACCTACGAGCAGTACTTC.

This chain connects TRBV2 to TRBJ2-1; 9 nucleotides match TRBD1. Germline trimming cut 4 bases from V and 8 bases from J; bases unmatched to any gene: 9. This CDR3 comprises 15 residues. From germline, CDR1 is SNHLY and CDR2 FYNNEI. The CDR3 DNA reads TGTGCCAGCAGTGGATCCGGGACAGGGTTCTATGAGCAGTTCTTC. Residues: CASSGSGTGFYEQFF.

There are a few counts of this clone. The rearrangement uses TRBV7-2 and TRBJ2-1; D gene unclear. This CDR3 is 15 amino acids long. Trimming took 3 bases from V and 0 from J, leaving 9 bases between them. Germline loops: CDR1 SGHTA, CDR2 FQGNSA. The CDR3, as DNA: TGTGCCAGCAGCTTGCAAGGCTCCTCCTACAATGAGCAGTTCTTC. Translating gives CASSLQGSSYNEQFF.

The chain links TRBV2 to TRBJ2-4, with D maybe TRBD2 (6 bases). The germline V gene has CDR1 SNHLY and CDR2 FYNNEI. Deletions cut 2 bases from V and 10 bases from J, with 21 bases between. This CDR3 has 16 residues. CDR3 protein: CASSEMEMGRGTIQYF. CDR3 in DNA: TGTGCCAGCAGTGAAATGGAGATGGGGCGGGGTACGATTCAGTACTTC.

This chain links TRBV6-4 with TRBJ2-7; D remains unclear. The germline V gene encodes CDR1 MRHNA and CDR2 SNTAGT. The CDR3 contains 13 residues. Trimming took off 6 bases at V and 3 bases at J, with 12 bases between the two ends. The CDR3 nucleotides are TGTGCCAGCAGCCATAATCCGGGCTACGAGCAGTACTTC. Protein product: CASSHNPGYEQYF.

This clone was observed a few times. This chain joins TRBV24-1 and TRBJ1-2, with D perhaps TRBD1 (6 bases). The germline V and J ends were trimmed by 3 bases and 3 bases, with 13 bases remaining between them. The germline CDR1 and CDR2 sequences are KGHDR and SFDVKD. The CDR3 is 15 amino acids. CDR3 region: CATSDTGPGDYGYTF. DNA for the CDR3: TGTGCCACCAGTGATACAGGGCCGGGGGACTATGGCTACACCTTC.

The V gene is TRBV9, the J gene TRBJ1-2; D unresolved. Trimming took 0 bases from V and 8 from J, leaving 17 bases between them. The V gene's germline CDR1 is SGDLS and CDR2 YYNGEE. The CDR3 consists of 15 residues. The CDR3, as DNA: TGTGCCAGCAGCGTAGGGTCGGCCTCACCCCTCGGCTACACCTTC. It translates to CASSVGSASPLGYTF.

This clone was recorded once. V and J are TRBV19 and TRBJ2-3; TRBD2 agrees at 14 bases. CDR1 is LNHDA and CDR2 is SQIVND in the germline V gene (reference sequence). V lost 5 bases and J lost 8; bases outside the gene matches: 3. This CDR3 region has 14 residues. CDR3 region: CASSPGTSGGTQYF. The CDR3 DNA reads TGTGCCAGTAGTCCGGGGACTAGCGGGGGTACGCAGTATTTT.

The chain combines TRBV3-1 (or the pseudogene TRBV3-2) with TRBJ1-1; possibly TRBD1 for D (5 bases). The CDR3 has 15 amino acids. V lost 5 bases and J 1 base, leaving 14 bases between the germline ends. CDR1 LGHDT and CDR2 YNNKEL come from the germline V gene (reference sequence). The CDR3 region has the DNA TGTGCCAGCAGCTCAGGGTACAGAACGAACACTGAAGCTTTCTTT. Its translation is CASSSGYRTNTEAFF.

The chain has TRBV7-9 and TRBJ1-1; no definite D call. The V gene's germline CDR1 is SEHNR and CDR2 FQNEAQ (reference sequence). V lost 0 bases to trimming and J lost 1 base, with 9 bases between them. This CDR3 has 15 residues. The CDR3 protein is CASSLAGRRNTEAFF. CDR3 bases: TGTGCCAGCAGCTTAGCGGGCCGGAGGAACACTGAAGCTTTCTTT.

CDR3 in DNA: TGTGCCTGGAGTGTGGGGAGTTCGGGCACAGATACGCAGTATTTT. The encoded protein is CAWSVGSSGTDTQYF. The V and J genes are TRBV30 and TRBJ2-3; D might be TRBD2 (5 bases). This CDR3 comprises 15 residues. Germline CDR1 is GTSNPN and CDR2 is SVGIG (reference sequence). V dropped 0 bases and J dropped 1 base, with 11 bases sitting between them.

This clone was counted only a few times. This rearrangement joins TRBV30 to TRBJ1-1; tentative D call: TRBD1 (6 bases). The germline V and J ends were trimmed by 7 bases and 7 bases, with 16 bases remaining between them. CDR1 is GTSNPN, CDR2 SVGIG, per germline (reference sequence). The CDR3 runs 12 residues. The CDR3 nucleotides are TGTGCCTTCTTGCCCAGGGGATATGAAGCTTTCTTT. This encodes CAFLPRGYEAFF.

The chain uses TRBV2 and TRBJ2-7, with TRBD2 matching 11 bases. The CDR3 is 17 residues long. V lost 0 bases, J lost 3 bases, and 7 bases stayed unmatched. The germline V gene encodes CDR1 SNHLY and CDR2 FYNNEI. CDR3 amino acids: CASSEALSSGRFYEQYF. The DNA for the CDR3 is TGTGCCAGCAGTGAAGCGCTCTCTAGCGGGAGGTTCTACGAGCAGTACTTC.

The CDR3 loop reads CASSLGGGLGSADTQYF. In nucleotides, the CDR3 is TGTGCCAGCAGCTTGGGTGGGGGTTTGGGGTCGGCGGATACGCAGTATTTT. The gene calls are TRBV5-5 and TRBJ2-3; D possibly uses TRBD1 or TRBD2 (5 bases each). The CDR3 is 17 amino acids. Trimming removed 0 bases from V and 6 bases from J, with 20 bases in between. Germline V CDR1 and CDR2: SGHKS, YYEKEE (reference sequence).

This sequence joins TRBV6-5 and TRBJ2-7; a weak D match, TRBD2 (5 bases). The CDR3 loop spans 14 amino acids. Germline CDR1 reads MNHEY; CDR2 reads SVGAGI. The V end was cut by 6 bases, the J end by 2 bases, with 14 bases between. In nucleotides, the CDR3 is TGTGCCAGCAGACGACGGGGAACCCCCTACGAGCAGTACTTC. Its protein is CASRRRGTPYEQYF.